The T cell receptor (beta chain) described here comes from a study of blood T cell repertoires in COVID-19. Germline V lookup: CDR1 LGHNT, CDR2 FRNRAP. V was trimmed by 2 bases and J by 3 bases, leaving 8 bases between them. This CDR3 comprises 14 residues. Libraries were prepared by immunoSEQ multiplex PCR; TCRdb keeps only in-frame clonotypes and omits some of them. Among around 75,000 clones, 90% were seen once, and the ten largest hold 5% to 6%. The rearrangement links TRBV12-5 to TRBJ1-5; weak D call: TRBD1 (5 bases). This sequence originates from a man aged 45-60 years with acute or convalescent COVID-19. The specimen was peripheral blood. CDR3: CASGLRQTNQPQHF. The DNA for the CDR3 is TGTGCTAGTGGTTTGAGACAGACCAATCAGCCCCAGCATTTT.